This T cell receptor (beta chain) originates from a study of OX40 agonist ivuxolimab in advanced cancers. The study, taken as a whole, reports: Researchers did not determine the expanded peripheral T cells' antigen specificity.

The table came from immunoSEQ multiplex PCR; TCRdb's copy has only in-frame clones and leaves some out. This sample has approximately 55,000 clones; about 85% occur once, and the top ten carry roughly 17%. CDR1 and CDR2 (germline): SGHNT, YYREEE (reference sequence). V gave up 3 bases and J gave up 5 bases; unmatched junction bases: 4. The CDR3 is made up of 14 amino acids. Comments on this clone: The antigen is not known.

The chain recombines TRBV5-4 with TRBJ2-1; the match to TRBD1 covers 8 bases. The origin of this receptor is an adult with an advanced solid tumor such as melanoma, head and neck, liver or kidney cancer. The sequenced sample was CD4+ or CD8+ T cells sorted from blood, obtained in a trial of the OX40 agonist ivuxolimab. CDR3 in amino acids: CASSWWTGNNEQFF. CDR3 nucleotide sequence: TGTGCCAGCAGCTGGTGGACAGGGAACAATGAGCAGTTCTTC.